The 24 T cell receptor beta chains below were found in one sample sequenced in a study of spatial heterogeneity in lung cancer. Study-wide results and limits: Counts of expanded intratumoral alpha and beta TCRs tracked tumor mutation counts.

MiXCR, run by TCRdb on the 5' RACE reads, gives a single entry per CDR3 protein. The profile shows tens of thousands of distinct CDR3 sequences, around 5% of them singletons. Indicated time point: sample taken at primary tumor resection. These receptors have no identified antigens. The sequencing used lung tumor tissue, collected at surgery. The source is a male donor with early-stage non-small cell lung cancer.

This clonotype occurred many times. The chain carries TRBV27 and TRBJ1-2; D possibly corresponds to TRBD1 (6 bases). This CDR3 comprises 14 residues. Germline V lookup: CDR1 MNHEY, CDR2 SMNVEV (reference sequence). Trimming stripped 0 bases from V and 4 bases from J, with 9 bases between. The CDR3 is CASSLSIGGYGYTF. For the CDR3, the DNA is TGTGCCAGCAGTTTATCGATAGGGGGCTATGGCTACACCTTC.

This clonotype was picked up many times. The V gene is TRBV5-1, the J gene TRBJ2-3; no definite D call. CDR1 and CDR2 from the germline V gene are SGHRS and YFSETQ. There are 15 residues in the CDR3. Deletions cut 0 bases from V and 2 bases from J, with 10 bases between. For the CDR3, the DNA is TGCGCCAGCAGCTTGGCGACCCTTGACACAGATACGCAGTATTTT. This translates into CASSLATLDTDTQYF.

This clonotype was counted at least ten times. This chain links TRBV12-3 or TRBV12-4 with TRBJ2-3; 10 nucleotides agree with TRBD2. J lost 5 bases, V lost 5 bases, and 7 bases had no gene match. The CDR3 is 15 amino acids. The CDR3: CASSGSGGAGDTQYF. CDR3 sequence (DNA): TGTGCCAGCAGTGGGAGCGGGGGGGCCGGAGATACGCAGTATTTT.

This clonotype was observed many times. This CDR3 reads CASSQAGTGEQYF. CDR3 in DNA: TGTGCCAGCAGCCAAGCCGGGACCGGAGAGCAGTACTTC. This chain connects TRBV4-2 to TRBJ2-7; D tentatively fits TRBD1 or TRBD2 (5 bases each). This CDR3 region has 13 residues. The germline V gene encodes CDR1 LGHNA and CDR2 YNFKEQ. Trimming cost V 1 base and J 7 bases, with 11 bases left between them.

This clonotype was detected ten times or more. This chain links TRBV19 with TRBJ2-7; 8 bases fit TRBD1. With V trimmed by 5 bases and J by 5 bases, 8 bases remained unmatched. Germline V gene lookup returns CDR1 LNHDA and CDR2 SQIVND (reference sequence). The CDR3 has 14 amino acids. CDR3 DNA sequence: TGTGCCAGTAGTCACGGACAGGGTTTTGACGAGCAGTACTTC. As protein: CASSHGQGFDEQYF.

By share, this clonotype counts as medium-sized. The rearrangement links TRBV28 to TRBJ1-2; no firm D call. The CDR3 length is 11 residues. The V gene's germline CDR1 is MDHEN and CDR2 SYDVKM. V was cut by 6 bases and J by 3 bases, with 5 bases left in between. The chain's CDR3 is CASRQDYGYTF. The CDR3 DNA is TGTGCCAGCAGGCAGGACTATGGCTACACCTTC.

This clonotype was found many times. The J gene is TRBJ2-7, the V gene TRBV20-1, with 10 bases that match TRBD2. The junction had 8 bases not matched to a gene; V was cut back by 0 bases and J by 3 bases. Per the germline V gene, CDR1 is DFQATT and CDR2 is SNEGSKA (reference sequence). The CDR3 is 16 residues long. CDR3 region: CSARDRVAGGNYEQYF. The CDR3 DNA reads as TGCAGTGCTAGAGATCGGGTAGCGGGGGGTAACTACGAGCAGTACTTC.

This clonotype has ten or more counts. The chain links TRBV28 to TRBJ1-6; tentatively, D is TRBD1 (6 bases). V was cut by 6 bases and J by 8 bases, with 11 bases left in between. The CDR3 length is 13 residues. CDR1 is MDHEN and CDR2 is SYDVKM in the germline V gene. The CDR3 DNA is TGTGCCAGCAGACAGGGCATTGATTCACCCCTCCACTTT. Translated, it gives CASRQGIDSPLHF.

This clonotype was counted ten times or more. The CDR3 spells CASSLLSTGHGTEAFF. The CDR3 bases are TGTGCCAGCAGCCTATTATCGACAGGGCATGGCACTGAAGCTTTCTTT. The rearrangement joins TRBV12-3 or TRBV12-4 to TRBJ1-1; 7 positions agree with TRBD1. The ends lost 6 bases at V and 4 bases at J; junction bases unmatched: 14. The CDR3 length is 16 residues.

The V call is TRBV7-8, the J call TRBJ1-2; the D gene is possibly TRBD1 (5 bases). Germline CDR1 and CDR2: SGHVS and FQNEAQ. Trimming cost V 3 bases and J 6 bases, with 20 bases left between them. This CDR3 comprises 16 residues. The CDR3 nucleotides are TGTGCCAGCAGCTTCCGGGACCCCTGGTTCTTGGATGGCTACACCTTC. Translation: CASSFRDPWFLDGYTF.

This clonotype has at least ten counts. The J gene is TRBJ2-3, the V gene TRBV25-1; D is perhaps TRBD1 (5 bases). Germline-derived CDR1 and CDR2 are MGHDK and SYGVNS. This CDR3 is built from 12 residues. V lost 8 bases and J lost 7, with 13 bases in between. The CDR3 sequence: CASSRAHHTQYF. CDR3 DNA: TGTGCCAGCTCCAGGGCCCACCATACGCAGTATTTT.

In its sample, this clonotype was seen many times. The chain joins TRBV20-1 to TRBJ2-5; 10 bases agree with TRBD2. Germline lookup yields CDR1 DFQATT and CDR2 SNEGSKA (reference sequence). The V gene end was trimmed by 0 bases and the J gene end by 2 bases; junction bases not matched to a gene: 3. This CDR3 comprises 15 residues. This CDR3 reads CSARDLAGAQETQYF. The DNA for the CDR3 is TGCAGTGCTAGAGATCTAGCGGGGGCTCAAGAGACCCAGTACTTC.

This clonotype was seen a single time. The gene calls are TRBV7-2 and TRBJ2-5, with D unresolved. Deletions cut 2 bases from V and 6 bases from J, with 7 bases between. Germline values: CDR1 SGHTA, CDR2 FQGNSA. The length of the CDR3 is 12 residues. The CDR3 spells CASSLIQKTQYF. The DNA of the CDR3 is TGTGCCAGCAGCTTAATACAAAAGACCCAGTACTTC. Supplemented by reference TRBV7-2 and TRBJ2-5, the full variable domain reads GAGVSQSPSNKVTEKGKDVELRCDPISGHTALYWYRQSLGQGLEFLIYFQGNSAPDKSGLPSDRFSAERTGGSVSTLTIQRTQQEDSAVYLCASSLIQKTQYFGPGTRLLVL.

The chain joins TRBV7-2 to TRBJ2-3; D is ambiguous. This CDR3 spans 15 amino acids. CDR1 and CDR2 from the germline V gene are SGHTA and FQGNSA. V shed 0 bases and J shed 4 bases, with 11 bases lying between them. CDR3 bases: TGTGCCAGCAGCTTAGCAGTCACCGGCGCAGATACGCAGTATTTT. Its translation is CASSLAVTGADTQYF.

The genes are TRBV9 and TRBJ1-3, with D perhaps TRBD1 (5 bases). This CDR3 spans 16 amino acids. The V end was cut by 4 bases, the J end by 1 base, with 15 bases between. Germline-derived CDR1 and CDR2 are SGDLS and YYNGEE. This chain's CDR3 is CASSPGGGRSGNTIYF. In nucleotides, the CDR3 is TGTGCCAGCAGCCCTGGCGGGGGTAGGTCTGGAAACACCATATATTTT.

This clonotype was seen once. V usage is TRBV7-2 and J usage is TRBJ2-7; 8 nucleotides match TRBD2. Germline V lookup: CDR1 SGHTA, CDR2 FQGNSA. The CDR3 totals 14 residues. J was trimmed by 2 bases and V by 3 bases; bases with no gene match: 3. The CDR3: CASSFGGVTYEQYF. CDR3 nucleotides: TGTGCCAGCAGCTTCGGGGGGGTTACCTACGAGCAGTACTTC.

V usage is TRBV7-6 and J usage is TRBJ2-7, with D tentatively TRBD2 (5 bases). The CDR3 extends over 16 amino acids. Germline CDR1 reads SGHVS; CDR2 reads FNYEAQ. The ends were cut back, 0 bases at V and 6 bases at J, with 18 bases in the middle. CDR3 DNA sequence: TGTGCCAGCAGCTTAGCCGGACTGTCCTCCCTCGGCGAGCAGTACTTC. This gives the protein CASSLAGLSSLGEQYF.

This clonotype was counted many times. V and J are TRBV7-2 and TRBJ2-5, with no clear D. The CDR3 totals 14 residues. Germline V gives CDR1 SGHTA, CDR2 FQGNSA. The germline V and J ends were trimmed by 4 bases and 3 bases, with 12 bases remaining between them. The CDR3 coding sequence is TGTGCCAGCAGCTCTTCGTGGCAGAAAGAGACCCAGTACTTC. Amino acid sequence: CASSSSWQKETQYF.

This clonotype has a handful of counts. DNA of the CDR3: TGTGCGGGGGGCTCACGAGGGCAGTACTTC. Translation gives CAGGSRGQYF. The chain links TRBV30 to TRBJ2-7; D assignment may be TRBD1 or TRBD2 (6 bases each). The length of the CDR3 is 10 residues. The germline CDR1 and CDR2 sequences are GTSNPN and SVGIG (reference sequence).

This clonotype has ten or more counts. This CDR3 is CASSQREGRVTQYF. The DNA for the CDR3 is TGTGCCAGCAGCCAGCGGGAGGGCCGAGTTACGCAGTATTTT. The gene calls are TRBV7-2 and TRBJ2-3; 10 nucleotides align to TRBD2. The germline CDR1 and CDR2 sequences are SGHTA and FQGNSA. The V gene end was trimmed by 5 bases and the J gene end by 8 bases; junction bases not matched to a gene: 7. The CDR3 length is 14 residues. The full variable domain, in which reference TRBV7-2 and TRBJ2-3 provide the parts outside the CDR3, is GAGVSQSPSNKVTEKGKDVELRCDPISGHTALYWYRQSLGQGLEFLIYFQGNSAPDKSGLPSDRFSAERTGGSVSTLTIQRTQQEDSAVYLCASSQREGRVTQYFGPGTRLTVL.

This clonotype appeared many times. The rearrangement joins TRBV12-3 or TRBV12-4 to TRBJ2-7; 10 bases match TRBD1. CDR3 size: 15 residues. Unmatched junction bases numbered 10, after V lost 3 bases and J lost 8 bases. CDR3 nucleotides: TGTGCCAGCAGTTTTTCCGGGACAGGGGCACTTCAGCAGTACTTC. Protein sequence: CASSFSGTGALQQYF.

This clonotype has ten or more counts. The DNA for the CDR3 is TGTGCCAGCAGTGGCCTGACTAGCCGGGTCCACGAGCAGTACTTC. It yields the protein CASSGLTSRVHEQYF. The chain uses TRBV6-2 or TRBV6-3 and TRBJ2-7, with 7 bases identical to TRBD2. This CDR3 is built from 15 residues. In germline, CDR1 is MNHEY, CDR2 SVGEGT. Trimming at V came to 5 bases and at J to 5 bases, leaving 12 bases not matched to a gene.

CDR3 sequence reads: CASSQDWRTSGANVLTF. CDR3 sequence (DNA): TGCGCCAGCAGCCAAGATTGGCGGACCTCTGGGGCCAACGTCCTGACTTTC. This chain links TRBV4-1 with TRBJ2-6; the D is unclear. Germline values: CDR1 MGHRA, CDR2 YSYEKL. The V gene lost 0 bases and the J gene lost 0 bases, with 9 bases spanning the gap. The CDR3 loop spans 17 amino acids.

This clonotype was recorded many times. The chain has TRBV6-6 and TRBJ2-1; the D is unclear. This CDR3 is 13 amino acids long. The V and J ends lost 6 bases and 3 bases respectively, with 9 bases between them. Germline assignment: CDR1 MNHNY and CDR2 SVGAGI (reference sequence). The CDR3 bases are TGTGCCAGCAGCCTACTGGACTACAATGAGCAGTTCTTC. Its protein product is CASSLLDYNEQFF.